This is a list of T cell receptor beta chains from one sample in a study of T cell repertoires in cytomegalovirus infection. Each CDR3 protein gets one entry after TCRdb re-called the reads with MiXCR. The repertoire holds 650,000 to 850,000 distinct CDR3 sequences, about 29% seen once, with around 13% in the top ten. No antigen is known for these receptors. Source: cultured CD8+ T cells from PBMCs, taken from culture after CMV antigen stimulation. The receptor source for this set is a human donor in good health (CMV status not recorded). Some clones in this sample may be carry-over from other donors' samples. Each CDR3 is given with its conserved first and last residue. A D gene is named only where the DNA matches it firmly. Clone size is not always given. Where it is, it says once, few, many or a class for expanded clones.

d_call,v_call,j_call,clone_size,cdr3_aa,cdr3_nt
-,TRBV7-2,TRBJ1-6,-,CASSLIQNSPLHF,TGTGCCAGCAGCTTAATCCAAAATTCACCCCTCCACTTT
-,TRBV9,TRBJ2-1,few,CASSVGGHEQFF,TGTGCCAGCAGCGTAGGGGGCCATGAGCAGTTCTTC
-,TRBV4-2,TRBJ2-7,few,CASSQDMPGVSYEQYF,TGTGCCAGCAGCCAAGATATGCCAGGGGTCTCCTACGAGCAGTACTTC
TRBD1,TRBV4-1,TRBJ1-1,many,CASSHGQGADTEAFF,TGCGCCAGCAGCCACGGACAGGGGGCTGACACTGAAGCTTTCTTT
-,TRBV7-8,TRBJ2-2,-,CASSLERRTVNTGELFF,TGTGCCAGCAGCTTAGAGAGGCGGACGGTGAACACCGGGGAGCTGTTTTTT
-,TRBV12-3/TRBV12-4,TRBJ2-6,-,CASSLVGTGANVQTF,-
TRBD1,TRBV6-6,TRBJ1-5,-,CASRDRQGVSNQPQHF,TGTGCCAGCAGAGACAGACAGGGTGTCAGCAATCAGCCCCAGCATTTT
TRBD1,TRBV6-6,TRBJ2-6,-,CATGTASSGANVLTF,TGTGCCACGGGGACAGCATCCTCTGGGGCCAACGTCCTGACTTTC
TRBD1,TRBV6-1,TRBJ1-1,few,CASSEDTGGTEAFF,TGTGCCAGCAGTGAAGATACAGGGGGGACTGAAGCTTTCTTT
-,TRBV19,TRBJ2-2,-,CASRSEVDTGELFF,TGTGCCAGCAGAAGTGAGGTCGACACCGGGGAGCTGTTTTTT
-,TRBV7-9,TRBJ2-7,-,CASSSPDGSYEQYF,TGTGCCAGCAGCTCACCCGACGGATCCTACGAGCAGTACTTC
TRBD2,TRBV7-6,TRBJ2-1,few,CASSLEVAGVSSYNEQFF,TGTGCCAGCAGCTTAGAGGTAGCGGGTGTTAGCTCCTACAATGAGCAGTTCTTC
TRBD1,TRBV12-3/TRBV12-4,TRBJ1-1,once,CASSFTLRGVNTEAFF,TGTGCCAGCAGTTTCACACTCAGGGGGGTTAATACTGAAGCTTTCTTT
-,TRBV6-5,TRBJ2-3,-,CASSYYGQSTDTQYF,TGTGCCAGCAGTTACTATGGACAGAGCACAGATACGCAGTATTTT
-,TRBV9,TRBJ1-1,few,CASSSRDSDSYMNTEAFF,TGTGCCAGCAGCTCCAGAGACTCGGACTCCTACATGAACACTGAAGCTTTCTTT
-,TRBV12-3/TRBV12-4,TRBJ2-1,-,CASSFGTGDPYNEQFF,TGTGCCAGCAGTTTCGGTACGGGGGACCCCTACAATGAGCAGTTCTTC
TRBD2,TRBV5-6,TRBJ2-2,-,CASSEAGTTGELFF,TGTGCCAGCAGTGAAGCGGGGACGACCGGGGAGCTGTTTTTT
-,TRBV5-1,TRBJ1-4,-,CASSLGSTHSNEKLFF,TGCGCCAGCAGCTTGGGAAGTACTCACAGTAATGAAAAACTGTTTTTT
-,TRBV7-6,TRBJ2-5,-,CASSLRFAQRPQETQYF,TGTGCCAGCAGCTTAAGGTTCGCACAGCGGCCACAAGAGACCCAGTACTTC
-,TRBV6-6,TRBJ1-1,-,CASSYPEPNTEAFF,TGTGCCAGCAGTTACCCAGAGCCTAACACTGAAGCTTTCTTT
TRBD2,TRBV19,TRBJ2-5,few,CASKERLAGPYQETQYF,TGTGCCAGTAAAGAAAGACTAGCGGGGCCGTACCAAGAGACCCAGTACTTC
TRBD1,TRBV7-9,TRBJ2-6,few,CASSPGDSLSGANVLTF,TGTGCCAGCAGCCCAGGGGACAGCCTCTCTGGGGCCAACGTCCTGACTTTC
-,TRBV6-1,TRBJ2-7,few,CASSEAKVSYEQYF,TGTGCCAGCAGTGAAGCGAAAGTATCCTACGAGCAGTACTTC
TRBD2,TRBV27,TRBJ2-1,few,CASSYLAGNSYNEQFF,TGTGCCAGCAGTTACCTAGCGGGGAACTCCTACAATGAGCAGTTCTTC
-,TRBV7-9,TRBJ2-1,many,CASSLGRGQFF,TGTGCCAGCAGCTTAGGGCGGGGTCAGTTCTTC
TRBD1,TRBV2,TRBJ2-1,few,CANIYGAGGYNEQFF,TGTGCCAACATTTATGGGGCAGGGGGCTACAATGAGCAGTTCTTC
TRBD2,TRBV6-2/TRBV6-3,TRBJ2-1,-,CASSYLGLAGAYNEQFF,TGTGCCAGCAGTTACTTAGGACTAGCGGGGGCCTACAATGAGCAGTTCTTC
-,TRBV4-1,TRBJ2-5,-,CASSQEEGGRQIDQETQYF,TGCGCCAGCAGCCAAGAAGAAGGCGGACGGCAGATAGATCAAGAGACCCAGTACTTC
-,TRBV7-9,TRBJ2-7,-,CASSLEGGAYEQYF,TGTGCCAGCAGCTTAGAAGGGGGGGCCTACGAGCAGTACTTC
TRBD1,TRBV14,TRBJ1-5,-,CASRITKDRPRGGQPQHF,TGTGCCAGCAGAATAACGAAGGACAGGCCGAGGGGAGGTCAGCCCCAGCATTTT
-,TRBV12-3/TRBV12-4,TRBJ2-5,-,CASSSRDPGETQYF,TGTGCCAGCAGTTCCCGGGACCCAGGGGAGACCCAGTACTTC
TRBD1,TRBV5-6,TRBJ1-2,-,CASSKGQGVGGYTF,TGTGCCAGCAGCAAGGGACAGGGTGTCGGTGGCTACACCTTC
TRBD2,TRBV12-3/TRBV12-4,TRBJ2-1,-,CASSLAQAGGLPYNEQFF,TGTGCCAGCAGTTTAGCCCAAGCGGGGGGGCTCCCCTACAATGAGCAGTTCTTC
-,TRBV19,TRBJ2-1,-,CASIPWPGLGMFF,TGTGCCAGTATCCCATGGCCGGGGCTAGGTATGTTCTTC
-,TRBV27,TRBJ1-1,few,CASSLSGGGITEAFF,TGTGCCAGCAGTTTATCAGGGGGAGGAATCACTGAAGCTTTCTTT
-,TRBV7-6,TRBJ2-1,many,CASSNTNEQFF,TGTGCCAGCAGCAACACCAATGAGCAGTTCTTC
-,TRBV7-9,TRBJ2-2,-,CASSSTLIGRPELGGTGELFF,TGTGCCAGCAGCTCCACACTTATCGGCCGCCCCGAACTTGGGGGCACCGGGGAGCTGTTTTTT
TRBD2,TRBV27,TRBJ2-3,-,CASSATLGTRTLHTQYF,TGTGCCAGCAGTGCGACTCTCGGGACTAGGACCCTCCATACGCAGTATTTT
TRBD1,TRBV15,TRBJ2-7,-,CATSRDKGALAYEQYF,TGTGCCACCAGCAGAGACAAGGGGGCGCTGGCCTACGAGCAGTACTTC
-,TRBV7-6,TRBJ2-3,-,CASSLMTGETTDTQYF,TGTGCCAGCAGCTTAATGACAGGCGAAACCACAGATACGCAGTATTTT
TRBD1,TRBV19,TRBJ1-4,-,CASSIRRQGDPNEKLFF,TGTGCCAGTAGTATACGGCGACAGGGAGATCCTAATGAAAAACTGTTTTTT
-,TRBV7-9,TRBJ2-2,few,CASSSNKGREGELFF,TGTGCCAGCAGCAGCAACAAGGGGCGCGAAGGGGAGCTGTTTTTT
-,TRBV18,TRBJ2-7,once,CASSGTGTYPHEQYF,TGTGCCAGCTCAGGGACGGGAACGTATCCCCACGAGCAGTACTTC
TRBD1,TRBV2,TRBJ2-7,few,CASNGRDRGTYEQYF,TGTGCCAGCAACGGAAGGGACAGGGGTACCTACGAGCAGTACTTC
TRBD1,TRBV6-2/TRBV6-3,TRBJ2-1,-,CASSSSGTGFHEQFF,TGTGCCAGCAGTTCCTCCGGGACAGGGTTTCATGAGCAGTTCTTC
-,TRBV27,TRBJ2-3,-,CASSLLGGLGGTDTQYF,TGTGCCAGCAGTTTATTAGGTGGGCTAGGGGGCACAGATACGCAGTATTTT
-,TRBV29-1,TRBJ1-1,-,CSVELRGAFF,TGCAGCGTTGAATTGCGTGGAGCTTTCTTT
-,TRBV2,TRBJ1-2,-,CASPRPGYGYTF,TGTGCCAGCCCACGACCGGGCTATGGCTACACCTTC
-,TRBV7-8,TRBJ2-4,-,CASSPGGRTKNIQYF,TGTGCCAGCAGCCCCGGGGGAAGGACCAAAAACATTCAGTACTTC